This T cell receptor (beta chain) was identified in a study of blood T cells in healthy people across ages. The people who gave samples were healthy Caucasians from Russia, aged roughly 6 to 100. Findings and limits, study-wide: Donor CMV status, an unknown factor, possibly confounded changes in expanded clonotypes.

As concerns this clonotype: No antigen is known for it.

The use of a sample-barcoded 5' primer and a J-beta primer mix characterized a second PCR of about 6 to 11 cycles. TCRdb redid the calling of the 5' RACE reads with MiXCR, one entry per CDR3 protein. The sample holds around 1,000,000 distinct CDR3 sequences, 20% to 25% seen once. These same data were also listed under a study on T cells of mothers and their children. That paper notes: Mothers yielded over 8.5 million CDR3 reads, children some 3 million each. The output of TCR recombination is shaped by thymic selection similarly in related and unrelated pairs.

Specimen: blood. This receptor was identified in a girl aged 2 to 10 in good health.

The CDR3 loop reads CATSDRDLSQYF. CDR3 coding DNA: TGTGCCACCAGTGACCGGGACTTATCGCAGTATTTT. This chain connects TRBV24-1 to TRBJ2-3; possibly TRBD2 for D (6 bases). The V end was cut by 4 bases, the J end by 10 bases, with 11 bases between. Germline V lookup: CDR1 KGHDR, CDR2 SFDVKD. CDR3 size: 12 residues.